These 24 T cell receptor beta chains share one sample of origin, sequenced in a study of long-term antiretroviral therapy in people with HIV (dated by TCRdb to 2021 to 2024). The immunoSEQ hsTCRB v3.0 assay was used at survey level resolution for TRB variable region sequencing. TCRdb provides this immuneACCESS table in a form limited to in-frame rearrangements. Some clones are lacking; in checked studies, under half of them reflect an unresolved V gene, and why the rest are absent is not known. Here the sample has thousands of clones; over 75% occur a single time. The ten top clones hold 2.5% to 3% of the sample. This specimen consisted of unsorted PBMCs, obtained 3.7 years after starting antiretroviral therapy. The origin of the receptors is a woman aged 50 to 60 with HIV.

This clone was detected only once. V and J are TRBV7-2 and TRBJ2-3; D unresolved. The CDR3 covers 13 residues. The germline V and J ends were trimmed by 1 base and 3 bases, with 5 bases remaining between them. Germline CDR1 is SGHTA and CDR2 is FQGNSA. The CDR3, as DNA: TGTGCCAGCAGCTTAGGACCTACAGATACGCAGTATTTT. Its protein is CASSLGPTDTQYF.

The chain uses TRBV6-1 and TRBJ1-5; TRBD1 is a possible D gene (6 bases). CDR1 MNHNS and CDR2 SASEGT come from the germline V gene. V was cut by 1 base and J by 6 bases, with 13 bases left in between. The CDR3 contains 15 residues. The CDR3 sequence: CASSEEPGVGQPQHF. In DNA form, the CDR3 reads TGTGCCAGCAGTGAAGAGCCAGGGGTTGGTCAGCCCCAGCATTTT.

This rearrangement joins TRBV28 to TRBJ1-5; no reliable D call. V was trimmed by 6 bases and J by 4 bases, leaving 4 bases between them. This CDR3 spans 11 amino acids. Germline values: CDR1 MDHEN, CDR2 SYDVKM. The CDR3 sequence: CASSRNQPQHF. DNA of the CDR3: TGTGCCAGCAGCAGAAATCAGCCCCAGCATTTT.

The CDR3 protein is CASSLGDSSVKFF. The CDR3, as DNA: TGTGCCAGCAGCTTGGGAGACAGCTCCGTCAAGTTCTTC. The chain is built from TRBV7-3 and TRBJ2-1; D possibly matches TRBD1 or TRBD2 (5 bases each). Germline loops: CDR1 SGHTA, CDR2 FQGTGA. The CDR3 consists of 13 residues. Trimming took off 3 bases at V and 14 bases at J, with 17 bases between the two ends.

The gene calls are TRBV14 and TRBJ2-3; no firm D call. Trimming shortened V by 5 bases and J by 5 bases, and 8 bases separated the two germline ends. This CDR3 has 12 residues. Germline V gene lookup returns CDR1 SGHDN and CDR2 FVKESK. The CDR3 region is CASSSDLDTQYF. The DNA for the CDR3 is TGTGCCAGCAGCTCCGACTTAGATACGCAGTATTTT.

This clone was seen only a few times. The chain joins TRBV4-3 to TRBJ1-5; D not certain. The germline V gene encodes CDR1 LGHNA and CDR2 YSLEER. V lost 0 bases to trimming and J lost 6 bases, with 6 bases between them. The CDR3 has 13 amino acids. CDR3 protein: CASSQDLSQPQHF. In nucleotides, the CDR3 is TGCGCCAGCAGCCAAGATCTAAGTCAGCCCCAGCATTTT.

The chain uses TRBV11-3 and TRBJ2-2; D not certain. Germline V gene data show CDR1 as SGHNT and CDR2 as YENEEA. CDR3 size: 14 residues. V was shortened by 0 bases and J by 1 base, with 3 bases between the two germline ends. The CDR3 sequence: CASSLDLNTGELFF. The CDR3 DNA is TGTGCCAGCAGCTTAGACCTGAACACCGGGGAGCTGTTTTTT.

This sequence joins TRBV4-2 and TRBJ1-3; D is undetermined. V was pared by 0 bases and J by 1 base, with 10 bases between. Germline assignment: CDR1 LGHNA and CDR2 YNFKEQ. The CDR3 is made up of 16 amino acids. For the CDR3, the DNA is TGTGCCAGCAGCCAAGATTTGGTGGGATCTGGAAACACCATATATTTT. It codes for CASSQDLVGSGNTIYF.

V and J are TRBV2 and TRBJ2-5, with D possibly TRBD1 on 6 matching bases. This CDR3 spans 14 amino acids. Between the trimmed V and J ends, which lost 4 bases and 4 bases, there was a span of 13 bases. CDR1 and CDR2 from the germline V gene are SNHLY and FYNNEI. CDR3 region: CASSVQGIRETQYF. The CDR3 region has the DNA TGTGCCAGCAGTGTTCAGGGGATTAGAGAGACCCAGTACTTC.

The chain couples TRBV29-1 to TRBJ2-7; 9 bases are a match to TRBD1. The V segment lost 4 bases and the J segment 2 bases; nucleotides outside the gene matches: 3. Looked up from germline, CDR1 is SQVTM and CDR2 is ANQGSEA. This CDR3 contains 13 residues. The CDR3 DNA is TGCAGCGTTGCCGGGACAGGGACCTACGAGCAGTACTTC. It codes for CSVAGTGTYEQYF.

This rearrangement joins TRBV5-1 to TRBJ2-3, with 11 nucleotides matching TRBD2. The CDR3 extends over 14 amino acids. Germline V lookup: CDR1 SGHRS, CDR2 YFSETQ. With 2 bases clipped from V and 4 bases from J, the junction kept 0 bases outside the gene matches. The CDR3 is CASSLLAGADTQYF. CDR3 bases: TGCGCCAGCAGCTTACTAGCGGGAGCAGATACGCAGTATTTT.

V is TRBV29-1 and J is TRBJ1-1, with a weak D call TRBD1 (5 bases). Germline V CDR1 and CDR2: SQVTM, ANQGSEA. The CDR3 covers 14 residues. V was shortened by 3 bases and J by 3 bases, with 14 bases between the two germline ends. The CDR3 is CSVDLGGGDTEAFF. CDR3 nucleotide sequence: TGCAGCGTTGACCTCGGAGGAGGGGACACTGAAGCTTTCTTT.

The chain carries TRBV28 and TRBJ2-2; D gene uncertain. The CDR3 contains 12 residues. Trimming took off 5 bases at V and 2 bases at J, with 3 bases between the two ends. CDR1 is MDHEN and CDR2 is SYDVKM in the germline V gene. CDR3 coding DNA: TGTGCCAGCAGTCGTAACACCGGGGAGCTGTTTTTT. It codes for CASSRNTGELFF.

The chain uses TRBV10-3 and TRBJ1-3, with 7 positions matching TRBD1. The junction had 6 bases not matched to a gene; V was cut back by 7 bases and J by 0 bases. The germline V gene has CDR1 ENHRY and CDR2 SYGVKD. CDR3 size: 15 residues. The CDR3 coding sequence is TGTGCCATCAAGGGACAGCCTATCTCTGGAAACACCATATATTTT. It encodes CAIKGQPISGNTIYF.

This chain links TRBV6-1 with TRBJ2-7; no definite D call. This CDR3 spans 12 amino acids. The germline V gene encodes CDR1 MNHNS and CDR2 SASEGT. With 2 bases removed from V and 3 bases from J, the gap between germline ends came to 5 bases. The CDR3 nucleotides read TGTGCCAGCAGTGAATATAGCTACGAGCAGTACTTC. Amino acid sequence: CASSEYSYEQYF.

J is TRBJ2-5 and V is TRBV7-9; no definite D call. V was pared by 1 base and J by 5 bases, with 5 bases between. Germline V lookup: CDR1 SEHNR, CDR2 FQNEAQ (reference sequence). This CDR3 comprises 12 residues. CDR3 coding DNA: TGTGCCAGCAGCTTAGACGAGGAGACCCAGTACTTC. It codes for CASSLDEETQYF.

This chain links TRBV7-9 with TRBJ2-5; D assignment may be TRBD1 or TRBD2 (5 bases each). Trimming removed 3 bases from V and 5 bases from J, with 13 bases in between. The CDR3 runs to 14 residues. Germline lookup yields CDR1 SEHNR and CDR2 FQNEAQ (reference sequence). This chain's CDR3 is CASSFSGSRETQYF. The CDR3, as DNA: TGTGCCAGCAGCTTTTCAGGGAGTCGTGAGACCCAGTACTTC. The whole variable domain, filled in from reference TRBV7-9 and TRBJ2-5, reads DTGVSQNPRHKITKRGQNVTFRCDPISEHNRLYWYRQTLGQGPEFLTYFQNEAQLEKSRLLSDRFSAERPKGSFSTLEIQRTEQGDSAMYLCASSFSGSRETQYFGPGTRLLVL.

The rearrangement joins TRBV19 to TRBJ1-2, with TRBD1 identical over 10 bases. The trim removed 6 bases at V and 2 bases at J, leaving 3 bases unmatched. Per germline, CDR1 LNHDA and CDR2 SQIVND (reference sequence). There are 14 residues in the CDR3. The CDR3 nucleotides are TGTGCCAGTAGACGGGGACAGGGGAACTATGGCTACACCTTC. Encoded protein: CASRRGQGNYGYTF.

The J gene is TRBJ2-7, the V gene TRBV28, with 10 bases fitting TRBD1. Germline V gives CDR1 MDHEN, CDR2 SYDVKM. The CDR3 has 15 amino acids. Trimming at V came to 6 bases and at J to 4 bases, leaving 9 bases not matched to a gene. This CDR3 reads CASRSGTGALYEQYF. CDR3 nucleotide sequence: TGTGCCAGCAGGTCCGGGACAGGGGCTCTTTACGAGCAGTACTTC.

This chain uses TRBV30 with TRBJ2-3; D is unclear. Looked up from germline, CDR1 is GTSNPN and CDR2 is SVGIG (reference sequence). The CDR3 runs 14 residues. Trimming pared 1 base from V and 2 bases from J, leaving 10 bases between. CDR3 loop: CAWSETPSTDTQYF. In nucleotides, the CDR3 is TGTGCCTGGAGTGAAACTCCGTCCACAGATACGCAGTATTTT.

The CDR3 bases are TGCGCCAGCAGTGAGTCGAAGGCGCCAGGGGGCGAGTACGAGCAGTACTTC. It yields the protein CASSESKAPGGEYEQYF. The chain combines TRBV10-1 with TRBJ2-7; 8 bases match TRBD1. The ends lost 0 bases at V and 4 bases at J; junction bases unmatched: 11. CDR3 size: 17 residues. CDR1 and CDR2 (germline): WNHNN, SYGVQD (reference sequence).

The rearrangement links TRBV28 to TRBJ2-7, with no clear D. Germline CDR1 is MDHEN and CDR2 is SYDVKM. With 7 bases removed from V and 7 bases from J, the gap between germline ends came to 14 bases. This CDR3 contains 12 residues. CDR3 DNA sequence: TGTGCCAGCAAAGCTAGTTTGGGGGAGCAGTACTTC. Protein product: CASKASLGEQYF.

This clone came up once. The rearrangement joins TRBV5-4 to TRBJ2-5; tentatively, D is TRBD1 (6 bases). This CDR3 has 11 amino acids. Germline V gene data show CDR1 as SGHNT and CDR2 as YYREEE (reference sequence). Trimming pared 10 bases from V and 8 bases from J, leaving 15 bases between. Written as DNA, the CDR3 is TGTGCCCTAGGGACACCCGAAACCCAGTACTTC. This sequence encodes CALGTPETQYF.

This clone was observed a handful of times. This sequence joins TRBV6-1 and TRBJ2-7, with D perhaps TRBD1 (6 bases). CDR3 length: 13 amino acids. V lost 4 bases, J lost 2 bases, and 9 bases lay in between. Germline V gives CDR1 MNHNS, CDR2 SASEGT. The CDR3 loop is CASSVTGPYEQYF. The CDR3 DNA sequence: TGTGCCAGCAGTGTAACAGGGCCCTACGAGCAGTACTTC.